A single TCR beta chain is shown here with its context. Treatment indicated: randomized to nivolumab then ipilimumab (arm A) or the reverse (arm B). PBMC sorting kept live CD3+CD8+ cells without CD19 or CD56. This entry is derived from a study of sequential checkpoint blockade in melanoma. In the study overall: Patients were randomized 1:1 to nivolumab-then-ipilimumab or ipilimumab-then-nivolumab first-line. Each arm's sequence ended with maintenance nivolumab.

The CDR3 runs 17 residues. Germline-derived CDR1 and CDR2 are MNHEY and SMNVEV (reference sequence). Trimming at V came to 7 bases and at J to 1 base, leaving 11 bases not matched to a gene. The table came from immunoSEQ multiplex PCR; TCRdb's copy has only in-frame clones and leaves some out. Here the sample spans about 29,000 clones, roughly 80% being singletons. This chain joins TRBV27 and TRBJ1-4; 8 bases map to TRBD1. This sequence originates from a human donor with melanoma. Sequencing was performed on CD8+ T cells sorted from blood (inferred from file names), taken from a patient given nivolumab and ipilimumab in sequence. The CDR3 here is CASTETGVGLTNEKLFF. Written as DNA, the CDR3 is TGTGCCAGCACCGAGACAGGGGTGGGGCTAACTAATGAAAAACTGTTTTTT.